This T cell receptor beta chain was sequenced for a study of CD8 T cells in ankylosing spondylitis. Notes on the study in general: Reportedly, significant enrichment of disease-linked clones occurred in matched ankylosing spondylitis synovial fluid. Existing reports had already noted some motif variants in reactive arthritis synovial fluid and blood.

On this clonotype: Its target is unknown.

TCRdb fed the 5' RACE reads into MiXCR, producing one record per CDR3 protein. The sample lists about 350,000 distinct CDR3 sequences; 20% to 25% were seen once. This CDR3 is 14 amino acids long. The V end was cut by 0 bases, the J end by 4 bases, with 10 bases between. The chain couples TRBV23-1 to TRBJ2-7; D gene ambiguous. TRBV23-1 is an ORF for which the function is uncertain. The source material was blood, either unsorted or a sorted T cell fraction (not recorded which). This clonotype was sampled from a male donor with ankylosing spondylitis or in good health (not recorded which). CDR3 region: CASSQSVRKYEQYF. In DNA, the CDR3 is TGCGCCAGCAGTCAATCGGTCAGGAAATACGAGCAGTACTTC.